This T cell receptor (beta chain) was observed in a study of blood T cell repertoires in COVID-19. Two negative PCRs, clearance, or symptom resolution characterized the recovered Cohort 3 donors. Here immunoSEQ multiplex PCR was the method, and the copy in TCRdb shows in-frame clones only, minus some. The sample has 350,000 to 400,000 clones; 85% to 90% are singletons. The CDR3 loop spans 15 amino acids. CDR1 and CDR2 (germline): SGHTA, FQGNSA. V dropped 2 bases and J dropped 0 bases, with 8 bases sitting between them. The J gene is TRBJ1-3, the V gene TRBV7-2; D unresolved. The sequence came from a woman under 30 who had recovered from COVID-19. The sample comprised PBMCs or T cells enriched from blood (not recorded which). The CDR3 DNA is TGTGCCAGCAGCTTAAGCCCATTCTCTGGAAACACCATATATTTT. Residues: CASSLSPFSGNTIYF.